This entry concerns a single TCR beta chain. Its antigen is not identified. Primers included in the PCR were 60 Vbeta and 13 Jbeta primers. Sequencing was performed with immunoSEQ multiplex PCR; in TCRdb, only in-frame clones are kept and a portion is missing. Recorded for this sample: around 200,000 clones. This sample is part of a study of cytomegalovirus exposure and HLA in healthy donors. Study background: HLA-typed donors were the source of about 85 million unique TCRs, which an early data release held.

General study points: An ancestry cluster, one associated with Asian ancestry, reportedly showed fewer N-insertions than the approximately 670-donor mean in a later analysis. Altogether, some 170 TCR beta chains were recorded as cytomegalovirus-associated.

The sequence was collected from a woman between 18 and 30 years old in good health and CMV-seropositive. The specimen was PBMCs.

CDR3 sequence (DNA): TGCGCCAGCAGCTTGGCCGGTGGACTTTATACAGATACGCAGTATTTT. Protein sequence: CASSLAGGLYTDTQYF. The chain recombines TRBV5-1 with TRBJ2-3; D may be TRBD2 (5 bases). The V end was cut by 0 bases, the J end by 3 bases, with 14 bases between. The V gene's germline CDR1 is SGHRS and CDR2 YFSETQ. This CDR3 spans 16 amino acids.